The 15 T cell receptor beta chains below were found in one sample sequenced in a study of vaccination and CD4 T cells after COVID-19. Scientists ran DNA taken from cultured CD4+ T cells through the Oncomine TCR Beta short-read assay for sequencing. TCRdb re-called the PCR reads with MiXCR, one entry per CDR3 protein. The data show about 13,000 distinct CDR3 sequences, about 43% seen once. What these receptors recognize is not known. Treatment specified: roughly 11-day PBMC culture with coronavirus spike peptide pools or control peptides (ViraFEST assay). The sequencing sample was made of CD4+ T cells from blood, cultured in vitro. The source of these receptors is a human donor who had recovered from COVID-19.

The sample holds a few counts of this clonotype. This rearrangement joins TRBV7-9 to TRBJ1-1; 7 positions match TRBD1. Per germline, CDR1 SEHNR and CDR2 FQNEAQ (reference sequence). J lost 4 bases, V lost 5 bases, and 4 bases had no gene match. This CDR3 is built from 13 residues. CDR3 loop: CASSIQGSTEAFF. DNA for the CDR3: TGTGCCAGCAGCATACAGGGGAGCACTGAAGCTTTCTTT. Combining the CDR3 with reference TRBV7-9 and TRBJ1-1 gives the whole variable domain DTGVSQNPRHKITKRGQNVTFRCDPISEHNRLYWYRQTLGQGPEFLTYFQNEAQLEKSRLLSDRFSAERPKGSFSTLEIQRTEQGDSAMYLCASSIQGSTEAFFGQGTRLTVV.

V and J are TRBV2 and TRBJ1-1, with D perhaps TRBD1 (6 bases). This CDR3 region has 16 residues. Trimming removed 2 bases from V and 0 bases from J, with 13 bases in between. Germline V lookup: CDR1 SNHLY, CDR2 FYNNEI. The CDR3, as DNA: TGTGCCAGCAGTGAAAGGGTGGGGGGGCTGAACACTGAAGCTTTCTTT. Protein sequence: CASSERVGGLNTEAFF.

A few counts support this clonotype. The rearrangement links TRBV12-3 or TRBV12-4 to TRBJ2-7; 11 bases align to TRBD1. There are 13 residues in the CDR3. The trim removed 4 bases at V and 10 bases at J, leaving 6 bases unmatched. The CDR3 reads CASSWGTGGKQYF. The CDR3 region has the DNA TGTGCCAGCAGTTGGGGGACAGGGGGGAAACAGTACTTC.

The chain combines TRBV5-1 with TRBJ1-1; a possible D gene is TRBD1 (6 bases). This CDR3 has 15 amino acids. V was clipped by 4 bases and J by 1 base, with 14 bases between them. Germline lookup yields CDR1 SGHRS and CDR2 YFSETQ. The CDR3, as DNA: TGCGCCAGCAGCCTTGCGGGGGGCTCGAACACTGAAGCTTTCTTT. Translating gives CASSLAGGSNTEAFF.

This chain joins TRBV20-1 and TRBJ2-2; 7 bases are shared with TRBD1. The junction had 5 bases not matched to a gene; V was cut back by 1 base and J by 6 bases. Germline values: CDR1 DFQATT, CDR2 SNEGSKA (reference sequence). This CDR3 contains 14 residues. CDR3 nucleotides: TGCAGTGCTAGAGCGGCGCAGGGGGCCGGGGAGCTGTTTTTT. It yields the protein CSARAAQGAGELFF.

This clonotype turned up a few times. This sequence joins TRBV10-3 and TRBJ1-1; a weak D match, TRBD1 (6 bases). CDR1 and CDR2 (germline): ENHRY, SYGVKD. The V and J ends lost 4 bases and 6 bases respectively, with 12 bases between them. CDR3 length: 13 amino acids. The CDR3 is CAISVIGTSEAFF. CDR3 nucleotide sequence: TGTGCCATCAGTGTGATAGGGACATCTGAAGCTTTCTTT.

V and J are TRBV12-3 or TRBV12-4 and TRBJ1-2; 9 nucleotides match TRBD1. The V segment lost 6 bases and the J segment 8 bases; nucleotides outside the gene matches: 7. This CDR3 has 13 residues. The DNA for the CDR3 is TGTGCCAGCAGGATACAGGGGGCGGGAGGCTACACCTTC. It codes for CASRIQGAGGYTF.

The genes are TRBV7-2 and TRBJ2-3, with D unclear. The CDR3 is 14 amino acids. Germline-derived CDR1 and CDR2 are SGHTA and FQGNSA. V was clipped by 5 bases and J by 3 bases, with 12 bases between them. The DNA of the CDR3 is TGTGCCAGCAGCCTCGGGCAGGCAACAGATACGCAGTATTTT. Its translation: CASSLGQATDTQYF.

The chain joins TRBV12-3 or TRBV12-4 to TRBJ2-1; D is ambiguous. This CDR3 has 14 residues. Trimming left V 2 bases short and J 12 bases short, with 17 bases between. The CDR3: CASSLTTPRNRQFF. The DNA for the CDR3 is TGTGCCAGCAGTTTAACGACCCCTCGGAATCGGCAGTTCTTC.

The chain has TRBV20-1 and TRBJ2-7; D is unclear. In germline, CDR1 is DFQATT, CDR2 SNEGSKA (reference sequence). The CDR3 sequence is 10 residues long. The V end was cut by 7 bases, the J end by 4 bases, with 8 bases between. The CDR3 nucleotides are TGCAGTGTTGGCATTTACGAGCAGTACTTC. Translating it yields CSVGIYEQYF.

This rearrangement joins TRBV18 to TRBJ1-5; 7 nucleotides align to TRBD1. The V gene end was trimmed by 3 bases and the J gene end by 4 bases; junction bases not matched to a gene: 3. Germline CDR1 reads KGHSH; CDR2 reads LQKENI. The CDR3 is 14 amino acids. This chain's CDR3 is CASSPQTGNQPQHF. Written as DNA, the CDR3 is TGTGCCAGCTCACCGCAGACAGGGAATCAGCCCCAGCATTTT. Using reference TRBV18 and TRBJ1-5 for the parts outside the CDR3, the full variable domain is NAGVMQNPRHLVRRRGQEARLRCSPMKGHSHVYWYRQLPEEGLKFMVYLQKENIIDESGMPKERFSAEFPKEGPSILRIQQVVRGDSAAYFCASSPQTGNQPQHFGDGTRLSIL.

Only a few counts were recorded for this clonotype. The J gene is TRBJ1-5, the V gene TRBV10-1, with D uncertain. Trimming took off 4 bases at V and 6 bases at J, with 10 bases between the two ends. Germline V gene sequence: CDR1 WNHNN, CDR2 SYGVQD (reference sequence). The CDR3 runs to 13 residues. Here the CDR3 reads CASSAADGQPQHF. The CDR3 bases are TGCGCCAGCAGTGCCGCCGATGGTCAGCCCCAGCATTTT.

The chain joins TRBV6-5 to TRBJ2-2, with D unclear. The CDR3 has 15 amino acids. The ends were cut back, 0 bases at V and 0 bases at J, with 5 bases in the middle. Germline V gives CDR1 MNHEY, CDR2 SVGAGI. Here the CDR3 reads CASSYSWANTGELFF. CDR3 nucleotide sequence: TGTGCCAGCAGTTACTCATGGGCGAACACCGGGGAGCTGTTTTTT.

V and J are TRBV7-3 and TRBJ2-7, with 10 nucleotides matching TRBD2. Germline CDR1 and CDR2: SGHTA and FQGTGA. The CDR3 covers 17 residues. The V segment lost 5 bases and the J segment 4 bases; nucleotides outside the gene matches: 14. Here the CDR3 reads CASSLAGGTSALYEQYF. In DNA form, the CDR3 reads TGTGCCAGCAGCCTAGCCGGGGGGACTAGCGCCCTGTACGAGCAGTACTTC.

The V gene is TRBV5-4, the J gene TRBJ1-2; 8 bases are a match to TRBD1. The trim removed 3 bases at V and 1 base at J, leaving 2 bases unmatched. Germline values: CDR1 SGHNT, CDR2 YYREEE (reference sequence). There are 14 residues in the CDR3. CDR3 in DNA: TGTGCCAGCAGCTCAGGGGGCCGTAACTATGGCTACACCTTC. This sequence encodes CASSSGGRNYGYTF.